Each of the 15 T cell receptor beta chains below was sequenced from the same sample in a study of human T cells and chemical hapten exposure. Time point here: patch test 2, 6 weeks after DPC sensitization. The treatment is: therapeutic diphenylcyclopropenone sensitization with weekly scalp DPC. TCRdb re-called the RACE reads through MiXCR, storing one row per CDR3 protein. This sample has approximately 97,000 distinct CDR3 sequences, with more than 9.5% found just once. The sequencing here drew on whole blood, taken in connection with sensitization to the hapten diphenylcyclopropenone (DPC). The source is a middle-aged woman with alopecia areata. Some clones in this sample may be carry-over from other donors' samples.

Many counts were recorded for this clonotype. The rearrangement uses TRBV20-1 and TRBJ1-5; 9 positions match TRBD1. With 5 bases clipped from V and 3 bases from J, the junction kept 5 bases outside the gene matches. The CDR3 is 14 amino acids. In germline, CDR1 is DFQATT, CDR2 SNEGSKA (reference sequence). The DNA of the CDR3 is TGCAGTGCTCCCGGACAGGGGCTCAATCAGCCCCAGCATTTT. This encodes CSAPGQGLNQPQHF.

This clonotype was seen more than once but under ten times. V gene TRBV6-2 or TRBV6-3 combines with J gene TRBJ2-1; D uncertain. The CDR3 extends over 14 amino acids. Per germline, CDR1 MNHEY and CDR2 SVGEGT. V lost 8 bases, J lost 2 bases, and 13 bases lay in between. The CDR3 sequence is CASCGAPPYNEQFF. DNA for the CDR3: TGTGCCAGCTGTGGAGCGCCCCCCTACAATGAGCAGTTCTTC.

This clonotype came up many times. The V gene is TRBV12-3 or TRBV12-4, the J gene TRBJ2-3; D is possibly TRBD2 (5 bases). Trimming took off 6 bases at V and 4 bases at J, with 14 bases between the two ends. CDR3 length equals 14 residues. The CDR3 sequence is CASSQLGLADTQYF. CDR3 DNA sequence: TGTGCCAGCAGCCAACTAGGGTTGGCAGATACGCAGTATTTT.

This clonotype appeared a few times. The chain uses TRBV5-1 and TRBJ2-3; D may be TRBD1 or TRBD2 (5 bases each). CDR3 length equals 15 residues. Trimming removed 4 bases at V and 2 bases at J, with 14 bases between. In germline, CDR1 is SGHRS, CDR2 YFSETQ. DNA for the CDR3: TGCGCCAGCAGCCGTGGGGACCTCCACACAGATACGCAGTATTTT. It translates to CASSRGDLHTDTQYF.

The CDR3 region is CSARTPAGGETEAFF. In DNA, the CDR3 is TGCAGTGCTAGAACCCCCGCGGGGGGAGAAACTGAAGCTTTCTTT. The rearrangement uses TRBV20-1 and TRBJ1-1; D may be TRBD1 (5 bases). The V gene lost 2 bases and the J gene lost 5 bases, with 18 bases spanning the gap. Germline assignment: CDR1 DFQATT and CDR2 SNEGSKA (reference sequence). The CDR3 sequence is 15 residues long.

This CDR3 is CASSWGHLYEQYF. As DNA, the CDR3 is TGTGCCAGCAGTTGGGGACATCTCTACGAGCAGTACTTC. The V gene is TRBV6-5, the J gene TRBJ2-7, with D possibly matching TRBD1 (6 bases). Germline V gives CDR1 MNHEY, CDR2 SVGAGI. This CDR3 spans 13 amino acids. Trimming left V 4 bases short and J 3 bases short, with 10 bases between.

This clonotype appeared many times. The chain links TRBV12-3 or TRBV12-4 to TRBJ2-2, with 8 bases fitting TRBD2. V lost 7 bases, J lost 5 bases, and 6 bases stayed unmatched. The CDR3 extends over 14 amino acids. The DNA for the CDR3 is TGTGCCAGCATCCCGGGACTAGAAACCGGGGAGCTGTTTTTT. It encodes CASIPGLETGELFF.

In its sample, this clonotype was seen a few times. The rearrangement uses TRBV9 and TRBJ2-5; TRBD2 aligns across 7 bases. Looked up from germline, CDR1 is SGDLS and CDR2 is YYNGEE. The CDR3 covers 16 residues. V was clipped by 2 bases and J by 4 bases; unmatched bases: 11. The CDR3 bases are TGTGCCAGCAGCGTCCTCGGGGGAGGGCTAGGAGAGACCCAGTACTTC. Protein product: CASSVLGGGLGETQYF. The full variable domain, rest sourced from reference TRBV9 and TRBJ2-5, is DSGVTQTPKHLITATGQRVTLRCSPRSGDLSVYWYQQSLDQGLQFLIQYYNGEERAKGNILERFSAQQFPDLHSELNLSSLELGDSALYFCASSVLGGGLGETQYFGPGTRLLVL.

The CDR3 loop reads CASSSSQGSIQYF. The CDR3 nucleotides read TGTGCCAGCAGCTCGTCACAGGGGAGCATTCAGTACTTC. The chain has TRBV7-9 and TRBJ2-4, with 7 bases aligning to TRBD1. With 4 bases clipped from V and 9 bases from J, the junction kept 6 bases outside the gene matches. The CDR3 runs to 13 residues. CDR1 SEHNR and CDR2 FQNEAQ come from the germline V gene (reference sequence).

This clonotype was recorded a few times. The chain has TRBV28 and TRBJ2-1; TRBD2 matches 12 bases. Germline lookup yields CDR1 MDHEN and CDR2 SYDVKM. The CDR3 has 14 residues. V trimming: 6 bases; J trimming: 7 bases; junction bases outside the gene matches: 4. The CDR3 loop is CASSQTSGSNEQFF. CDR3 DNA sequence: TGTGCCAGCAGCCAGACTAGCGGGAGTAATGAGCAGTTCTTC.

This clonotype has just a few counts. The chain has TRBV25-1 and TRBJ2-1; 8 bases match TRBD2. Unmatched junction bases numbered 2, after V lost 9 bases and J lost 1 base. Germline V gives CDR1 MGHDK, CDR2 SYGVNS. This CDR3 has 13 amino acids. CDR3 in amino acids: CARERGSYNEQFF. The CDR3 DNA is TGTGCCAGGGAGCGGGGGTCCTACAATGAGCAGTTCTTC.

This clonotype was detected ten times or more. This chain connects TRBV20-1 to TRBJ2-2, with a tentative D call TRBD2 (6 bases). The germline V and J ends were trimmed by 2 bases and 6 bases, with 16 bases remaining between them. The CDR3 totals 15 residues. Germline assignment: CDR1 DFQATT and CDR2 SNEGSKA (reference sequence). The CDR3 reads CSARTRLGGAGELFF. CDR3 coding DNA: TGCAGTGCTAGAACCCGTCTGGGAGGCGCCGGGGAGCTGTTTTTT.

This clonotype was picked up many times. The chain has TRBV9 and TRBJ1-3; D gene uncertain. The ends were cut back, 0 bases at V and 0 bases at J, with 13 bases in the middle. CDR1 SGDLS and CDR2 YYNGEE come from the germline V gene. This CDR3 has 17 residues. The CDR3 sequence: CASSVGGGRYSGNTIYF. The CDR3 nucleotides read TGTGCCAGCAGCGTAGGCGGCGGCCGCTACTCTGGAAACACCATATATTTT.

This clonotype was counted between two and nine times. This sequence joins TRBV20-1 and TRBJ2-7; 8 positions match TRBD2. Per the germline V gene, CDR1 is DFQATT and CDR2 is SNEGSKA (reference sequence). V lost 6 bases, J lost 7 bases, and 8 bases stayed unmatched. CDR3 length: 12 residues. The CDR3 nucleotides read TGCAGTGCCCGGCGGGGGGCGCGTGAGCAGTACTTC. This translates into CSARRGAREQYF.

The gene calls are TRBV20-1 and TRBJ2-7, with 7 bases that match TRBD2. The CDR3 loop spans 14 amino acids. Germline V gene data show CDR1 as DFQATT and CDR2 as SNEGSKA (reference sequence). V lost 3 bases to trimming and J lost 7 bases; unmatched junction nucleotides: 12. The CDR3 coding sequence is TGCAGTGCTAGTAGTGGGGGAGGGCTGAGGGAGCAGTACTTC. Its translation: CSASSGGGLREQYF.